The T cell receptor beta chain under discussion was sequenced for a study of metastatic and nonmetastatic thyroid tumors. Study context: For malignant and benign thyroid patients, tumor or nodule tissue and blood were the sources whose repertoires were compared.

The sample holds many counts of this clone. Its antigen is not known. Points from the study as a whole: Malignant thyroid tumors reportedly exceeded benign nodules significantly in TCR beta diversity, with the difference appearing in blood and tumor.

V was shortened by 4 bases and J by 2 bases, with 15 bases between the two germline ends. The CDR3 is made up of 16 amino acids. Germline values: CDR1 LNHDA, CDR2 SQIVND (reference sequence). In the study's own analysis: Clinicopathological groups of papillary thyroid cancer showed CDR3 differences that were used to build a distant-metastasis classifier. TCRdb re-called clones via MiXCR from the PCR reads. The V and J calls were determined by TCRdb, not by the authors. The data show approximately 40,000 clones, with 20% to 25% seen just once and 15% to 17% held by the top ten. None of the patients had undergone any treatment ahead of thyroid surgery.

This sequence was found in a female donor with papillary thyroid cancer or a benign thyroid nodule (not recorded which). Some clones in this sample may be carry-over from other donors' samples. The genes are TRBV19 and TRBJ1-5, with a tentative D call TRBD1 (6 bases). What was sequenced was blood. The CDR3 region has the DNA TGTGCCAGTAGTACTCTAGGGGGAGCTGGCAATCAGCCCCAGCATTTT. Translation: CASSTLGGAGNQPQHF. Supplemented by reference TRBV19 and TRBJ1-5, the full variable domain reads DGGITQSPKYLFRKEGQNVTLSCEQNLNHDAMYWYRQDPGQGLRLIYYSQIVNDFQKGDIAEGYSVSREKKESFPLTVTSAQKNPTAFYLCASSTLGGAGNQPQHFGDGTRLSIL.